One and the same sample provided the 24 T cell receptor beta chains below, sequenced in a study of Graves' ophthalmopathy and Graves' hyperthyroidism. CDR3 regions of TCR beta were amplified from RNA transcripts. Investigators did first-round RT-PCR with HTBI primers, then second-round multiplex PCR. TCRdb re-called the multiplex PCR reads through MiXCR, storing one row per CDR3 protein. The profile shows some 400,000 distinct CDR3 sequences, 18% of them singletons. The sample was peripheral blood. The source of these receptors is a woman aged 18-29 years with Graves' ophthalmopathy.

This clonotype was counted ten times or more. The chain uses TRBV13 and TRBJ2-7; no reliable D call. This CDR3 comprises 14 residues. In germline, CDR1 is PRHDT, CDR2 FYEKMQ (reference sequence). V dropped 0 bases and J dropped 6 bases, with 12 bases sitting between them. Written as DNA, the CDR3 is TGTGCCAGCAGCTTAGGCGGGCTCGACCCCGAGCAGTACTTC. Protein product: CASSLGGLDPEQYF. Full variable domain (rest looked up from reference TRBV13 and TRBJ2-7): AAGVIQSPRHLIKEKRETATLKCYPIPRHDTVYWYQQGPGQDPQFLISFYEKMQSDKGSIPDRFSAQQFSDYHSELNMSSLELGDSALYFCASSLGGLDPEQYFGPGTRLTVT.

This clonotype was seen only a few times. A read error may be the cause here, since a much bigger clone is one base away. The rearrangement links TRBV30 to TRBJ2-7; D is undetermined. The CDR3 has 13 residues. CDR1 is GTSNPN, CDR2 SVGIG, per germline (reference sequence). The germline V and J ends were trimmed by 5 bases and 1 base, with 12 bases remaining between them. As DNA, the CDR3 is TGTGCCTGGGATGACGGAGCATCCTACGAGCAGTACTTC. It translates to CAWDDGASYEQYF. The complete variable domain, with remaining parts taken from reference TRBV30 and TRBJ2-7, reads SQTIHQWPATLVQPVGSPLSLECTVEGTSNPNLYWYRQAAGRGLQLLFYSVGIGQISSEVPQNLSASRPQDRQFILSSKKLLLSDSGFYLCAWDDGASYEQYFGPGTRLTVT.

This clonotype was observed at least ten times. The chain employs TRBV11-2 and TRBJ1-3; D possibly corresponds to TRBD1 (5 bases). V lost 5 bases and J 4 bases, leaving 18 bases between the germline ends. The CDR3 has 16 amino acids. Germline loops: CDR1 SGHAT, CDR2 FQNNGV. The CDR3 coding sequence is TGTGCCAGCAGCGCAACCTGGGGGGGGAGCGGAAACACCATATATTTT. Translation gives CASSATWGGSGNTIYF.

The V and J genes are TRBV9 and TRBJ2-2, with D hard to call. CDR1 SGDLS and CDR2 YYNGEE come from the germline V gene. This CDR3 is 15 amino acids long. Trimming took off 0 bases at V and 0 bases at J, with 6 bases between the two ends. The CDR3 bases are TGTGCCAGCAGCGTAGGGTCGGCGAACACCGGGGAGCTGTTTTTT. Its protein product is CASSVGSANTGELFF.

This clonotype came up many times. The chain joins TRBV28 to TRBJ1-1; D gene unclear. Trimming removed 3 bases from V and 1 base from J, with 9 bases in between. CDR1 is MDHEN and CDR2 is SYDVKM in the germline V gene. The CDR3 extends over 14 amino acids. CDR3 sequence: CASSFMTENTEAFF. The DNA for the CDR3 is TGTGCCAGCAGTTTTATGACGGAGAACACTGAAGCTTTCTTT.

This clonotype was seen ten or more times. The chain couples TRBV12-3 or TRBV12-4 to TRBJ2-2, with a possible D match to TRBD2 (6 bases). The CDR3 contains 12 residues. V was cut by 5 bases and J by 7 bases, with 8 bases left in between. As DNA, the CDR3 is TGTGCCAGCAGTCCCGGGAGCGGGGAGCTGTTTTTT. Protein sequence: CASSPGSGELFF.

The J gene is TRBJ2-7, the V gene TRBV19; 13 nucleotides agree with TRBD2. V lost 5 bases to trimming and J lost 6 bases; unmatched junction nucleotides: 10. CDR3 length: 16 residues. From germline, CDR1 is LNHDA and CDR2 SQIVND (reference sequence). The DNA for the CDR3 is TGTGCCAGTAGTCCCAGACTAGCGGGAGGTCGGCCCGAGCAGTACTTC. Residues: CASSPRLAGGRPEQYF.

At least ten counts were recorded for this clonotype. This chain joins TRBV12-3 or TRBV12-4 and TRBJ2-2, with D possibly being TRBD2 (5 bases). This CDR3 region has 16 residues. V lost 4 bases to trimming and J lost 4 bases, with 16 bases between them. This chain's CDR3 is CASSSDMAGFTGELFF. Here the CDR3 DNA reads TGTGCCAGCAGTTCCGACATGGCGGGTTTCACCGGGGAGCTGTTTTTT.

The J gene is TRBJ2-7, the V gene TRBV4-2; perhaps TRBD1 as D (5 bases). V lost 1 base and J 0 bases, leaving 10 bases between the germline ends. This CDR3 comprises 15 residues. In germline, CDR1 is LGHNA, CDR2 YNFKEQ. CDR3 sequence reads: CASSQGQGSSYEQYF. The CDR3 DNA reads TGTGCCAGCAGCCAAGGGCAGGGAAGCTCCTACGAGCAGTACTTC.

This clonotype was counted many times. This chain uses TRBV28 with TRBJ2-5; 8 bases match TRBD2. V trimming: 6 bases; J trimming: 4 bases; junction bases outside the gene matches: 10. CDR1 is MDHEN, CDR2 SYDVKM, per germline. This CDR3 has 15 residues. The CDR3 sequence: CASSTGGLVLETQYF. The CDR3 DNA is TGTGCCAGCAGCACGGGGGGGCTGGTGTTAGAGACCCAGTACTTC. Full variable domain (missing parts from reference TRBV28 and TRBJ2-5): DVKVTQSSRYLVKRTGEKVFLECVQDMDHENMFWYRQDPGLGLRLIYFSYDVKMKEKGDIPEGYSVSREKKERFSLILESASTNQTSMYLCASSTGGLVLETQYFGPGTRLLVL.

This clonotype was found many times. The chain's CDR3 is CATSDVGVQETQYF. The CDR3 coding sequence is TGTGCCACCAGTGATGTAGGAGTCCAAGAGACCCAGTACTTC. The gene calls are TRBV24-1 and TRBJ2-5; D ambiguous. V lost 3 bases, J lost 1 base, and 8 bases lay in between. Germline-derived CDR1 and CDR2 are KGHDR and SFDVKD. The CDR3 has 14 amino acids.

This clonotype was observed many times. The rearrangement links TRBV5-8 to TRBJ2-7; D may correspond to TRBD1 or TRBD2 (5 bases each). Germline V gives CDR1 SGHTS, CDR2 YDEGEE. This CDR3 region has 13 residues. V lost 4 bases, J lost 7 bases, and 15 bases lay in between. CDR3 sequence (DNA): TGTGCCAGCAGCCGTACGGGGCGTATTGAGCAGTACTTC. Its protein product is CASSRTGRIEQYF. The full variable domain, rest sourced from reference TRBV5-8 and TRBJ2-7, is EAGVTQSPTHLIKTRGQQATLRCSPISGHTSVYWYQQALGLGLQFLLWYDEGEERNRGNFPPRFSGRQFPNYSSELNVNALELEDSALYLCASSRTGRIEQYFGPGTRLTVT.

This clonotype was seen many times. The rearrangement uses TRBV11-3 and TRBJ2-5; perhaps TRBD1 as D (5 bases). Germline V gene data show CDR1 as SGHNT and CDR2 as YENEEA. The ends were cut back, 7 bases at V and 5 bases at J, with 14 bases in the middle. The CDR3 has 13 residues. The CDR3 DNA is TGTGCCAGCAAAGGCCCAGGGCTGGAGACCCAGTACTTC. It encodes CASKGPGLETQYF.

This clonotype showed up many times. This chain joins TRBV2 and TRBJ1-5; the match to TRBD1 covers 7 bases. V shed 5 bases, J shed 3 bases, and the junction held 10 bases outside the gene matches. The germline V gene encodes CDR1 SNHLY and CDR2 FYNNEI. This CDR3 comprises 16 residues. The CDR3 region has the DNA TGTGCCAGCAGTCAAGTTCAGGGGGAGAACAATCAGCCCCAGCATTTT. Its protein product is CASSQVQGENNQPQHF.

This clonotype showed up many times. This sequence joins TRBV30 and TRBJ2-2, with TRBD1 matching over 8 bases. In germline, CDR1 is GTSNPN, CDR2 SVGIG (reference sequence). CDR3 size: 17 residues. The V gene end was trimmed by 0 bases and the J gene end by 3 bases; junction bases not matched to a gene: 9. CDR3 protein: CAWSVQGTGPDTGELFF. In DNA form, the CDR3 reads TGTGCCTGGAGTGTACAGGGGACAGGTCCGGACACCGGGGAGCTGTTTTTT.

This clonotype was recorded many times. The J gene is TRBJ2-7, the V gene TRBV10-2; TRBD2 matches at 7 bases. With 3 bases clipped from V and 2 bases from J, the junction kept 13 bases outside the gene matches. Germline lookup yields CDR1 WSHSY and CDR2 SAAADI. The CDR3 extends over 17 amino acids. CDR3 sequence: CASSENRAGVGTYEQYF. In DNA form, the CDR3 reads TGCGCCAGCAGTGAAAATCGCGCGGGAGTTGGGACCTACGAGCAGTACTTC.

This clonotype was seen many times. The chain carries TRBV7-2 and TRBJ2-7, with D hard to call. V was trimmed by 1 base and J by 3 bases, leaving 10 bases between them. The CDR3 runs 14 residues. From germline, CDR1 is SGHTA and CDR2 FQGNSA. CDR3 residues: CASSLGRQDYEQYF. The CDR3 coding sequence is TGTGCCAGCAGCTTAGGTCGGCAGGACTACGAGCAGTACTTC. The whole variable domain, filled in from reference TRBV7-2 and TRBJ2-7, reads GAGVSQSPSNKVTEKGKDVELRCDPISGHTALYWYRQSLGQGLEFLIYFQGNSAPDKSGLPSDRFSAERTGGSVSTLTIQRTQQEDSAVYLCASSLGRQDYEQYFGPGTRLTVT.

Ten or more counts support this clonotype. The J gene is TRBJ2-4, the V gene TRBV7-2; TRBD1 matches at 9 bases. The CDR3 is 13 residues long. Germline trimming cut 6 bases from V and 13 bases from J; bases unmatched to any gene: 10. Germline V gene sequence: CDR1 SGHTA, CDR2 FQGNSA. CDR3 loop: CASRPGTGFPQYF. Written as DNA, the CDR3 is TGTGCCAGCAGACCCGGGACAGGGTTCCCGCAGTACTTC.

This clonotype was counted at least ten times. This rearrangement joins TRBV29-1 to TRBJ2-5; no firm D call. The CDR3 has 12 residues. Trimming removed 7 bases at V and 4 bases at J, with 13 bases between. The germline CDR1 and CDR2 sequences are SQVTM and ANQGSEA. CDR3 coding DNA: TGCAGCGCCCAAGTGATCCGAGAGACCCAGTACTTC. Amino acids: CSAQVIRETQYF.

The chain employs TRBV12-3 or TRBV12-4 and TRBJ2-7, with a possible D match to TRBD1 (6 bases). Trimming took 6 bases from V and 3 from J, leaving 12 bases between them. The CDR3 extends over 13 amino acids. The chain's CDR3 is CASRVGDNYEQYF. The CDR3 DNA is TGTGCCAGCAGGGTTGGGGACAACTACGAGCAGTACTTC.

This clonotype has ten or more counts. This sequence joins TRBV6-2 or TRBV6-3 and TRBJ1-1; no definite D call. Germline-derived CDR1 and CDR2 are MNHEY and SVGEGT. V dropped 5 bases and J dropped 0 bases, with 16 bases sitting between them. The CDR3 extends over 16 amino acids. The CDR3 coding sequence is TGTGCCAGCAGTCAACCTAAAATGATGATGAACACTGAAGCTTTCTTT. This encodes CASSQPKMMMNTEAFF.

This clonotype was found many times. CDR3 in amino acids: CASSYQRRGGFRELFF. Written as DNA, the CDR3 is TGTGCCAGCAGTTACCAACGGCGGGGGGGCTTCAGGGAGCTGTTTTTT. J is TRBJ2-2 and V is TRBV6-2 or TRBV6-3; 9 positions agree with TRBD2. This CDR3 comprises 16 residues. Germline CDR1 and CDR2: MNHEY and SVGEGT. J gave up 9 bases and V 2 bases, and 10 bases lay outside the gene matches.

There are many counts of this clonotype. The V and J genes are TRBV7-2 and TRBJ2-3; no firm D call. This CDR3 comprises 14 residues. CDR1 and CDR2 (germline): SGHTA, FQGNSA. V lost 2 bases and J lost 4, with 10 bases in between. As DNA, the CDR3 is TGTGCCAGCAGCTTACCCTGGACCTCAGATACGCAGTATTTT. Amino acid sequence: CASSLPWTSDTQYF.

In its sample, this clonotype was seen a few times. In DNA form, the CDR3 reads TGTGCCACCAGCAATCGGACAGGTGGTGGAGCCCAGCATTTT. It yields the protein CATSNRTGGGAQHF. The chain carries TRBV15 and TRBJ1-5; 7 nucleotides match TRBD1. Per germline, CDR1 LNHNV and CDR2 YYDKDF (reference sequence). CDR3 length: 14 amino acids. Unmatched junction bases numbered 11, after V lost 4 bases and J lost 11 bases.